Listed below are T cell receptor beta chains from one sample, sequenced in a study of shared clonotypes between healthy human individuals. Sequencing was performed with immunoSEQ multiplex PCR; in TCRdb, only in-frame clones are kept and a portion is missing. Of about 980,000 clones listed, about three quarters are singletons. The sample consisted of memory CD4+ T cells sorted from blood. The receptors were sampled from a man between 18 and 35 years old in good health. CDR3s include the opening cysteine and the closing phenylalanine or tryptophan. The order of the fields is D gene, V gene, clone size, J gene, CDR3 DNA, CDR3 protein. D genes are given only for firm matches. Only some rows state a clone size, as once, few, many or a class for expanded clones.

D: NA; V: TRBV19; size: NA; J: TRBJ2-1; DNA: TGTGCCAGTGGGGATTTGGCTGGCGGAATGTACAATGAGCAGTTCTTC; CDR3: CASGDLAGGMYNEQFF
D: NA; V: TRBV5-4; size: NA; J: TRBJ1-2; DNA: TGTGCCAGCAGCTTGCAGGGTAACTATGGCTACACCTTC; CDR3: CASSLQGNYGYTF
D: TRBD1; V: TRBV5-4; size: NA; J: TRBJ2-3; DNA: TGTGCCAGCAGCTTGGTTGCAGGGGGTACAGATACGCAGTATTTT; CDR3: CASSLVAGGTDTQYF
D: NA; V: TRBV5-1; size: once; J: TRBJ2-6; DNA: TGCGCCAGCGAGCCCCAGGGCTCTGGGGCCAACGTCCTGACTTTC; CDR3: CASEPQGSGANVLTF
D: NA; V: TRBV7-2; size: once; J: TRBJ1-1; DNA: TGTGCCAGCAGCTTTATGAGGGGCACTGAAGCTTTCTTT; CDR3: CASSFMRGTEAFF
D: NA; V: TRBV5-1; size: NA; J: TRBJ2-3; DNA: TGCGCCAGCAGGGCAACTAGCACAGATACGCAGTATTTT; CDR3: CASRATSTDTQYF
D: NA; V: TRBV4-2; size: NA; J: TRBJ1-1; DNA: TGTGCCAGCAGCCTCAACACTGAAGCTTTCTTT; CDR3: CASSLNTEAFF
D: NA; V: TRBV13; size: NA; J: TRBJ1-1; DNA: TGTGCCAGCAGCTTAGCGGGGTTTGAAGCTTTCTTT; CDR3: CASSLAGFEAFF
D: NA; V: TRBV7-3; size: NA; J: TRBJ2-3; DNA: TGTGCCAGCAGCCAGCAGGGTCTCGTCACAGATACGCAGTATTTT; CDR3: CASSQQGLVTDTQYF
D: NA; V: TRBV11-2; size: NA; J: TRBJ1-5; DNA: TGTGCCAGCAGCTTAGTTTCACGGAATCAGCCCCAGCATTTT; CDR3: CASSLVSRNQPQHF
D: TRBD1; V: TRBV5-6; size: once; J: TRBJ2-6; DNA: TGTGCCAGCAGCTTAGGACAGGGATTCTCTGGGGCCAACGTCCTGACTTTC; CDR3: CASSLGQGFSGANVLTF
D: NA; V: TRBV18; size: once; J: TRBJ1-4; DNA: TGTGCCAGCTCACCACCTGAGAGGGGGAGTGAAAAACTGTTTTTT; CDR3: CASSPPERGSEKLFF
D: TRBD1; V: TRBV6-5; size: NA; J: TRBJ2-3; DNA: TGTGCCAGCAGGAGACTATCGACAGGGGCCGATACGCAGTATTTT; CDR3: CASRRLSTGADTQYF
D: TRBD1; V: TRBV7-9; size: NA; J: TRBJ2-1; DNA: TGTGCCAGCAGCTTAGGACAGGGACGGGTCAATGAGCAGTTCTTC; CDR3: CASSLGQGRVNEQFF
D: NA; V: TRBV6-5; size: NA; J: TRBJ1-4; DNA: TGTGCCAGCAAGGGAGGAGGTGAAAAACTGTTTTTT; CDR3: CASKGGGEKLFF
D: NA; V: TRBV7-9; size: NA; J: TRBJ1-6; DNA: TGTGCCAGCACCGAACAGAATAATTCACCCCTCCACTTT; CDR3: CASTEQNNSPLHF